Listed here is a single TCR beta chain. These data originate in a study of blood T cell repertoires in COVID-19. CDR1 and CDR2 (germline): SGHAT, FQNNGV. CDR3 length: 19 amino acids. Losses at the gene ends were 4 bases for V and 5 bases for J; bases not matched to a gene: 18. Method: immunoSEQ multiplex PCR; TCRdb's copy keeps in-frame clones and lacks some. The profile covers about 200,000 clones, with approximately 90% appearing a single time and more than 5.5% taken by the ten largest. J is TRBJ2-2 and V is TRBV11-2; 8 nucleotides align to TRBD1. Sequencing used peripheral blood. This TCR came from an elderly man with acute or convalescent COVID-19. CDR3 sequence (DNA): TGTGCCAGCAGCTCAGTTCGGGGCAGGGGGCTGTTAGGGACCGGGGAGCTGTTTTTT. It translates to CASSSVRGRGLLGTGELFF. The full variable domain, in which reference TRBV11-2 and TRBJ2-2 provide the parts outside the CDR3, is EAGVAQSPRYKIIEKRQSVAFWCNPISGHATLYWYQQILGQGPKLLIQFQNNGVVDDSQLPKDRFSAERLKGVDSTLKIQPAKLEDSAVYLCASSSVRGRGLLGTGELFFGEGSRLTVL.